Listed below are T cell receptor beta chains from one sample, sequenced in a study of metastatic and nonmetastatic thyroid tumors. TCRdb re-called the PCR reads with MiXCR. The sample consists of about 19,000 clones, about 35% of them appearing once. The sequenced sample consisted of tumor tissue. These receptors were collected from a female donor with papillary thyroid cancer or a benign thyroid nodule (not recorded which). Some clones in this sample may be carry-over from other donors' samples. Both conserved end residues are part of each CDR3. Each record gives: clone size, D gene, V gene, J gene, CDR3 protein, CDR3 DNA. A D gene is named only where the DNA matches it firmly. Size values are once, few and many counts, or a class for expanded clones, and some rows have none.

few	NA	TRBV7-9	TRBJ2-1	CASSFLGEQFF	TGTGCCAGCAGCTTCCTAGGTGAGCAGTTCTTC
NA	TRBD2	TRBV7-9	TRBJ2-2	CASRPGLADSGELFF	TGTGCCAGCAGGCCGGGACTAGCGGACTCCGGGGAGCTGTTCTTT
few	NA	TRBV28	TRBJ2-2	CASSTPVRAGRTGELFF	TGTGCCAGCAGTACCCCTGTGCGGGCGGGAAGAACCGGGGAGCTGTTTTTT
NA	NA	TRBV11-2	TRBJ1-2	CASSLVQGGSHGYTF	TGTGCCAGCAGCTTAGTACAGGGTGGGTCTCATGGCTACACCTTC
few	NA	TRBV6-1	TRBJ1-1	CASRLGLHTEAFF	TGTGCCAGCAGATTGGGACTCCACACTGAAGCTTTCTTT
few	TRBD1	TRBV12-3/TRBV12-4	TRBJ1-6	CASSFRQGDASPLHF	TGTGCCAGCAGTTTTAGGCAGGGGGATGCTTCACCCCTCCACTTT
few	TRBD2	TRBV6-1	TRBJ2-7	CASGGLAGGTGEQYF	TGTGCCAGCGGAGGACTAGCGGGAGGTACGGGAGAGCAGTACTTC
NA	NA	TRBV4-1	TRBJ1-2	CASSQSTFYGYTF	TGCGCCAGCAGCCAATCTACCTTCTATGGCTACACCTTC
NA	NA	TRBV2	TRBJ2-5	CASSATGPGETQYF	TGTGCCAGCAGCGCTACAGGACCCGGGGAGACCCAGTACTTC
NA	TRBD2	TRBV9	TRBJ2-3	CASSPTSGFTDTQYF	TGTGCCAGCAGCCCGACTAGCGGGTTCACAGATACGCAGTATTTT
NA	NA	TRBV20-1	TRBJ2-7	CSASRHRNSYEQYF	TGCAGTGCTAGCAGACATAGAAACTCCTACGAGCAGTACTTC
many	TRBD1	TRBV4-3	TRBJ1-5	CASSPHDRGSAPQHF	TGCGCCAGCAGCCCACACGACAGGGGGTCTGCGCCCCAGCATTTT
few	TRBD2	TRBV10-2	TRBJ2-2	CASSERGGGTGELFF	TGCGCCAGCAGCGAGCGCGGGGGAGGGACCGGGGAGCTGTTTTTT
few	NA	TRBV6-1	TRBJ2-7	CASVGPAGAYF	TGTGCCAGCGTCGGTCCCGCAGGGGCGTACTTC
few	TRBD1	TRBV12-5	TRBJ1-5	CASEQGYGQPQHF	TGTGCTAGTGAACAGGGGTATGGGCAGCCCCAGCATTTT
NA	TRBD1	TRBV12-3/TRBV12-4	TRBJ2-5	CASSLGGFQETQYF	TGTGCCAGCAGCCTAGGGGGCTTTCAAGAGACCCAGTACTTC
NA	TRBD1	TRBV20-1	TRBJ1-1	CSAIQGAPRNTEAFF	TGCAGTGCAATACAGGGGGCGCCGAGGAACACTGAAGCTTTCTTT
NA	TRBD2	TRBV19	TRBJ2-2	CAISSGRTGELFF	TGTGCCATTTCTAGCGGAAGAACCGGCGAGCTGTTTTTT
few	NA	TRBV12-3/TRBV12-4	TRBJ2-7	CASSLWRYYEQYF	TGTGCCAGCAGTTTATGGCGGTACTACGAGCAGTACTTC
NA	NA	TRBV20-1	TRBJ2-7	CSARDMDTYEQYF	TGCAGTGCTAGAGATATGGATACCTACGAGCAGTACTTC
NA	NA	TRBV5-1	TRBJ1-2	CASSLKGPNYGYTF	TGCGCCAGCAGCTTGAAAGGTCCCAACTATGGCTACACCTTC
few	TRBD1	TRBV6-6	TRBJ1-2	CASSSSTGGGGYTF	TGTGCCAGCAGTTCCTCCACAGGGGGCGGAGGCTACACCTTC
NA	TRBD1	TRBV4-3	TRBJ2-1	CASSQAGTGGHEQFF	TGCGCCAGCAGCCAAGCCGGGACAGGGGGCCATGAGCAGTTCTTC
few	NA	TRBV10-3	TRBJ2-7	CAISESGSQFSYEQYF	TGTGCCATCAGTGAGTCCGGAAGTCAATTCTCCTACGAGCAGTACTTC
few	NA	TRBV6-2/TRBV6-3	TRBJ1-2	CASKRGANYGYTF	TGTGCCAGCAAGCGGGGAGCTAACTATGGCTACACCTTC
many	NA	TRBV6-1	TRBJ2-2	CASKGGTITGELFF	TGTGCCAGCAAGGGCGGGACAATCACCGGGGAGCTGTTTTTT
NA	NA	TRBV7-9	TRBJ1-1	CASSLVMGANTEAFF	TGTGCCAGCAGCTTAGTTATGGGCGCGAACACTGAAGCTTTCTTT
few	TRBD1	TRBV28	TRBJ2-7	CASSSPPGQGKRYEQYF	TGTGCCAGCAGTTCCCCACCGGGACAGGGGAAGAGGTACGAGCAGTACTTC
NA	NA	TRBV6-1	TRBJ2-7	CASIRDTIYEQYF	TGTGCCAGCATTAGGGACACAATCTACGAGCAGTACTTC
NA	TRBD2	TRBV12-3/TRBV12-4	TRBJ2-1	CASSLELADYNEQFF	TGTGCCAGCAGTTTAGAGCTAGCGGACTACAATGAGCAGTTCTTC
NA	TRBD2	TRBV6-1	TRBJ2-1	CASGSGGSYNEQFF	TGTGCCAGCGGCAGCGGGGGCTCCTACAATGAGCAGTTCTTC
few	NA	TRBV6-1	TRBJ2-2	CASRKAVAGELFF	TGTGCCAGCAGAAAAGCGGTCGCCGGGGAGCTGTTTTTT
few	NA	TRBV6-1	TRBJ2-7	CASRLRQDPSYEQYF	TGTGCCAGCAGGCTAAGACAGGACCCCTCCTACGAGCAGTACTTC
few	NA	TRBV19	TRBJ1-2	CASSMGGTAWEAGYTF	TGTGCCAGTAGTATGGGGGGAACAGCTTGGGAGGCTGGCTACACCTTC
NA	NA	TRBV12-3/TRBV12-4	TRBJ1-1	CASSLGLNTEAFF	TGTGCCAGCAGTTTAGGTTTAAACACTGAAGCTTTCTTT
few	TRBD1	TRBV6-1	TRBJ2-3	CASSEGDRVKTDTQYF	TGTGCCAGCAGTGAAGGGGACAGGGTTAAAACAGATACGCAGTATTTT
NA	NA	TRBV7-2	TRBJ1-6	CASSLEPPGSPLHF	TGTGCCAGCAGCTTAGAGCCTCCAGGGTCACCCCTCCACTTT
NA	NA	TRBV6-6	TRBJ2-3	CASSYRSTDTQYF	TGTGCCAGCAGTTACCGAAGCACAGATACGCAGTATTTT
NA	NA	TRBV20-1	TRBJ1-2	CSARDLGGRDYGYTF	TGCAGTGCTAGAGATCTTGGCGGAAGGGACTATGGCTACACCTTC
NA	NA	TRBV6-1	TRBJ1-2	CASSEAPGGNYGYTF	TGTGCCAGCAGTGAAGCGCCTGGGGGTAACTATGGCTACACCTTC
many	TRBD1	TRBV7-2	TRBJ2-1	CASSLARWQGAHEQFF	TGTGCCAGCAGCTTAGCGCGGTGGCAGGGGGCCCATGAGCAGTTCTTC
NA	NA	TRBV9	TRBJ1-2	CASSVAGLANYGYTF	TGTGCCAGCAGCGTGGCAGGGTTGGCTAACTATGGCTACACCTTC
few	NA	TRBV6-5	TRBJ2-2	CASSSPTGELFF	TGTGCCAGCAGTTCCCCGACCGGGGAGCTGTTTTTT
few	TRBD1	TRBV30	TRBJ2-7	CAWRDRDRGHEQYF	TGTGCCTGGAGAGACCGGGACAGGGGCCACGAGCAGTACTTC
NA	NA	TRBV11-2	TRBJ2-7	CASSLDRVGALSYEQYF	TGTGCCAGCAGCTTAGATCGGGTTGGGGCGCTGAGCTACGAGCAGTACTTC
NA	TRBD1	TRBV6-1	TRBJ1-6	CASNPGTGSLALHF	TGTGCCAGCAATCCCGGGACAGGGTCCCTGGCCCTCCACTTT
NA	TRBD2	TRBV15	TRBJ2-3	CATSTLSEAGGGDTQYF	TGTGCCACCAGCACCTTATCAGAGGCGGGGGGGGGAGATACGCAGTATTTT
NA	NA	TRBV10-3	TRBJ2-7	CAISESERKYF	TGTGCCATCAGTGAGTCGGAGAGGAAGTACTTC
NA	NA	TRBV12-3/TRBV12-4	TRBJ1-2	CASSASGETDLYGYTF	TGTGCCAGCAGTGCCTCGGGAGAGACGGATCTCTATGGCTACACCTTC
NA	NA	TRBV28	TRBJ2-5	CASSYAVGRETQYF	TGTGCCAGCAGTTATGCGGTGGGGCGAGAGACCCAGTACTTC
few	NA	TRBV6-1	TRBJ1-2	CASSVPPNYGYTF	TGTGCCAGCAGTGTTCCGCCGAACTATGGCTACACCTTC
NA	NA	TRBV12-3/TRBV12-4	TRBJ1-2	CASSLQGTSGGYTF	TGTGCCAGCAGTTTACAGGGTACCTCTGGTGGCTACACCTTC
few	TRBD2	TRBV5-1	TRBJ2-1	CASSLGSSGYNEQFF	TGCGCCAGCAGCTTGGGATCTAGCGGTTACAATGAGCAGTTCTTC
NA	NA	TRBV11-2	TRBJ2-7	CASSTRDATGQYF	TGTGCCAGCAGCACCAGGGACGCTACCGGGCAGTACTTC
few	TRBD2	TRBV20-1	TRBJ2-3	CSARTSGTDTQYF	TGCAGTGCTAGGACTAGCGGCACAGATACGCAGTATTTT
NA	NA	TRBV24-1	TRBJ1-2	CATSDADTYYGYTF	TGTGCCACCAGTGATGCGGACACCTACTATGGCTACACCTTC
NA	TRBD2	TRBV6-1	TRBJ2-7	CASGAGGPPSNGQYF	TGTGCCAGCGGGGCGGGAGGGCCCCCCTCAAACGGCCAGTACTTC
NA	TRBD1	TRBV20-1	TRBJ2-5	CSAPRTGAGETQYF	TGCAGTGCTCCTCGGACAGGGGCAGGGGAGACCCAGTACTTC
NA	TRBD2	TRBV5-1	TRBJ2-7	CASSLGIGRGAYEQYF	TGCGCCAGCAGCTTGGGAATCGGGCGGGGGGCCTACGAGCAGTACTTC
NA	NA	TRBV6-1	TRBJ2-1	CASSEVSEQFF	TGTGCCAGCAGTGAAGTGAGTGAGCAGTTCTTC